These T cell receptor beta chains were read from a single sample in a study of shared clonotypes between healthy human individuals. The repertoire was sequenced with immunoSEQ multiplex PCR; TCRdb's copy has only in-frame clones and lacks some. This table holds 800,000 to 1,200,000 clones, about 80% found once. Sequenced sample: memory CD4+ T cells from PBMCs. These receptors were taken from a man younger than 35 in good health. Some clones in this sample may be carry-over from other donors' samples. The CDR3 runs from the conserved cysteine through the conserved F or W. Fields, in order: CDR3 protein, CDR3 DNA, J gene, D gene, clone size, V gene. D genes are given only for firm matches. A clone size is listed for some rows: how often the clone was seen (once, few, many), or a class if it is expanded.

CDR3aa: CSFYGAGGLEQFF
CDR3nt: TGCAGCTTCTACGGGGCTGGCGGTTTGGAGCAGTTCTTC
j_gene: TRBJ2-1
d_gene: -
abundance: -
v_gene: TRBV29-1

CDR3aa: CASSISGTANTEAFF
CDR3nt: TGTGCCAGCAGCATCTCCGGGACGGCGAACACTGAAGCTTTCTTT
j_gene: TRBJ1-1
d_gene: -
abundance: -
v_gene: TRBV7-2

CDR3aa: CSVVLGEGGYTF
CDR3nt: TGCAGCGTTGTTCTAGGGGAAGGAGGCTACACCTTC
j_gene: TRBJ1-2
d_gene: -
abundance: few
v_gene: TRBV29-1

CDR3aa: CASTSGAGYMLTEAFF
CDR3nt: TGTGCCAGCACCTCGGGGGCGGGGTATATGTTGACTGAAGCTTTCTTT
j_gene: TRBJ1-1
d_gene: -
abundance: -
v_gene: TRBV5-5

CDR3aa: CASSPTGGYQETQYF
CDR3nt: TGCGCCAGCAGTCCGACAGGGGGGTACCAAGAGACCCAGTACTTC
j_gene: TRBJ2-5
d_gene: TRBD1
abundance: -
v_gene: TRBV5-1

CDR3aa: CASSQAGTRVNEQFF
CDR3nt: TGCGCCAGCAGCCAGGCCGGGACTAGGGTTAATGAGCAGTTCTTC
j_gene: TRBJ2-1
d_gene: TRBD2
abundance: once
v_gene: TRBV4-1

CDR3aa: CASSLIAGGTMNTEAFF
CDR3nt: TGTGCCAGCAGCTTAATTGCAGGGGGGACCATGAACACTGAAGCTTTCTTT
j_gene: TRBJ1-1
d_gene: TRBD1
abundance: -
v_gene: TRBV7-9

CDR3aa: CASSFGHRPDFMGTEAFF
CDR3nt: TGCGCCAGCAGCTTCGGGCACAGGCCCGACTTTATGGGCACTGAAGCTTTCTTT
j_gene: TRBJ1-1
d_gene: -
abundance: -
v_gene: TRBV5-1

CDR3aa: CASSLLAGDETQYF
CDR3nt: TGTGCCAGCAGCCTCCTAGCGGGAGATGAGACCCAGTACTTC
j_gene: TRBJ2-5
d_gene: TRBD2
abundance: -
v_gene: TRBV7-9

CDR3aa: CASSLGGRYTGELFF
CDR3nt: TGTGCCAGCAGCTTGGGGGGCCGGTACACCGGGGAGCTGTTTTTT
j_gene: TRBJ2-2
d_gene: -
abundance: -
v_gene: TRBV5-4

CDR3aa: CASSSTIVGEQFF
CDR3nt: TGTGCCAGCAGCTCGACAATAGTTGGTGAGCAGTTCTTC
j_gene: TRBJ2-1
d_gene: -
abundance: -
v_gene: TRBV7-2

CDR3aa: CASQATGTNTEAFF
CDR3nt: TGTGCCAGCCAAGCGACAGGGACGAACACTGAAGCTTTCTTT
j_gene: TRBJ1-1
d_gene: TRBD1
abundance: -
v_gene: TRBV2

CDR3aa: CAWSVSRGYEQYF
CDR3nt: TGTGCCTGGAGTGTGTCCAGGGGCTACGAGCAGTACTTC
j_gene: TRBJ2-7
d_gene: -
abundance: -
v_gene: TRBV30

CDR3aa: CASSWTSSTYEQYF
CDR3nt: TGTGCCAGCAGCTGGACTAGTTCGACCTACGAGCAGTACTTC
j_gene: TRBJ2-7
d_gene: TRBD2
abundance: -
v_gene: TRBV7-8

CDR3aa: CASSLVSQETQYF
CDR3nt: TGTGCCAGCAGCTTAGTGAGCCAAGAGACCCAGTACTTC
j_gene: TRBJ2-5
d_gene: -
abundance: -
v_gene: TRBV7-2

CDR3aa: CAWIGSGSYNEQFF
CDR3nt: TGTGCCTGGATTGGAAGCGGGAGTTACAATGAGCAGTTCTTC
j_gene: TRBJ2-1
d_gene: TRBD2
abundance: -
v_gene: TRBV30

CDR3aa: CASSLGSPSYGYTF
CDR3nt: TGCGCCAGCAGCTTGGGTAGCCCCTCCTATGGCTACACCTTC
j_gene: TRBJ1-2
d_gene: -
abundance: -
v_gene: TRBV5-1

CDR3aa: CASSRDQEETQYF
CDR3nt: TGTGCCAGCTCACGGGATCAGGAAGAGACCCAGTACTTC
j_gene: TRBJ2-5
d_gene: -
abundance: -
v_gene: TRBV18

CDR3aa: CATGRRTDTQYF
CDR3nt: TGTGCCACCGGACGCCGCACAGATACGCAGTATTTT
j_gene: TRBJ2-3
d_gene: -
abundance: -
v_gene: TRBV5-6

CDR3aa: CASSSSGWYEQYF
CDR3nt: TGTGCCAGCAGCTCTAGCGGTTGGTACGAGCAGTACTTC
j_gene: TRBJ2-7
d_gene: TRBD2
abundance: -
v_gene: TRBV7-2

CDR3aa: CASSVSGWDQETQYF
CDR3nt: TGTGCCAGCAGCGTATCGGGATGGGACCAAGAGACCCAGTACTTC
j_gene: TRBJ2-5
d_gene: -
abundance: -
v_gene: TRBV9

CDR3aa: CASSLAGAGVGEQYF
CDR3nt: TGTGCCAGCAGCTTAGCGGGGGCAGGCGTGGGGGAGCAGTACTTC
j_gene: TRBJ2-7
d_gene: -
abundance: -
v_gene: TRBV11-1

CDR3aa: CSARGTEGTPQHF
CDR3nt: TGCAGCGCCCGAGGGACCGAAGGTACACCCCAGCATTTT
j_gene: TRBJ1-5
d_gene: -
abundance: few
v_gene: TRBV29-1

CDR3aa: CASSRYSNQPQHF
CDR3nt: TGTGCCAGCAGCCGTTATAGCAATCAGCCCCAGCATTTT
j_gene: TRBJ1-5
d_gene: -
abundance: -
v_gene: TRBV7-2

CDR3aa: CASSAVTSGRQETQYF
CDR3nt: TGCGCCAGCAGCGCGGTGACTAGCGGGAGACAAGAGACCCAGTACTTC
j_gene: TRBJ2-5
d_gene: TRBD2
abundance: -
v_gene: TRBV5-1

CDR3aa: CASSLGIGDYGYTF
CDR3nt: TGCGCCAGCAGCTTGGGCATTGGGGACTATGGCTACACCTTC
j_gene: TRBJ1-2
d_gene: -
abundance: -
v_gene: TRBV5-1

CDR3aa: CASSRTSGSDEQYF
CDR3nt: TGTGCCAGCAGCCGGACTAGCGGGAGCGACGAGCAGTACTTC
j_gene: TRBJ2-7
d_gene: TRBD2
abundance: few
v_gene: TRBV11-3

CDR3aa: CSAAGSVYSYEQYF
CDR3nt: TGCAGCGCTGCAGGGTCAGTATACTCCTACGAGCAGTACTTC
j_gene: TRBJ2-7
d_gene: -
abundance: -
v_gene: TRBV29-1

CDR3aa: CASSLGLAQETQYF
CDR3nt: TGTGCCAGCAGCTTAGGGCTAGCCCAAGAGACCCAGTACTTC
j_gene: TRBJ2-5
d_gene: -
abundance: once
v_gene: TRBV7-7

CDR3aa: CAHGAENYEQYF
CDR3nt: TGTGCGCATGGGGCAGAGAACTACGAGCAGTACTTC
j_gene: TRBJ2-7
d_gene: -
abundance: -
v_gene: TRBV10-3

CDR3aa: CASSLDSVAYF
CDR3nt: TGTGCCAGCAGCTTAGACAGCGTGGCGTACTTC
j_gene: TRBJ2-4
d_gene: -
abundance: -
v_gene: TRBV7-9

CDR3aa: CSVSRAFSQETQYF
CDR3nt: TGCAGCGTGTCCAGGGCCTTTTCCCAAGAGACCCAGTACTTC
j_gene: TRBJ2-5
d_gene: -
abundance: -
v_gene: TRBV29-1

CDR3aa: CASSGGSPASSYNEQFF
CDR3nt: TGTGCCAGCAGTGGTGGGTCGCCCGCTAGCTCCTACAATGAGCAGTTCTTC
j_gene: TRBJ2-1
d_gene: -
abundance: once
v_gene: TRBV25-1

CDR3aa: CASGPGTGKDTGELFF
CDR3nt: TGTGCTAGTGGCCCTGGGACAGGGAAGGACACCGGGGAGCTGTTTTTT
j_gene: TRBJ2-2
d_gene: TRBD1
abundance: -
v_gene: TRBV12-5

CDR3aa: CASSLRQGGDSPLHF
CDR3nt: TGTGCCAGCAGCTTGCGACAGGGGGGAGATTCACCCCTCCACTTT
j_gene: TRBJ1-6
d_gene: TRBD1
abundance: -
v_gene: TRBV7-9

CDR3aa: CAIRKDRENTEAFF
CDR3nt: TGTGCCATCAGGAAGGACAGGGAGAACACTGAAGCTTTCTTT
j_gene: TRBJ1-1
d_gene: TRBD1
abundance: -
v_gene: TRBV10-3

CDR3aa: CASSDRNRVEPQHF
CDR3nt: TGTGCCAGCAGTGATAGGAACAGGGTAGAGCCCCAGCATTTT
j_gene: TRBJ1-5
d_gene: -
abundance: -
v_gene: TRBV2

CDR3aa: CASSLKGGPGPTNEKLFF
CDR3nt: TGTGCCAGCAGCTTAAAGGGGGGTCCAGGGCCAACTAATGAAAAACTGTTTTTT
j_gene: TRBJ1-4
d_gene: -
abundance: -
v_gene: TRBV7-3

CDR3aa: CASRLGGGMTQETQYF
CDR3nt: TGCGCCAGCAGATTGGGGGGAGGAATGACCCAAGAGACCCAGTACTTC
j_gene: TRBJ2-5
d_gene: -
abundance: few
v_gene: TRBV10-2

CDR3aa: CASSFLAGVGREQYF
CDR3nt: TGTGCCAGCAGTTTTCTAGCGGGAGTAGGGCGCGAGCAGTACTTC
j_gene: TRBJ2-7
d_gene: TRBD2
abundance: -
v_gene: TRBV28

CDR3aa: CASRRGDLTNYGYTF
CDR3nt: TGTGCCAGCAGGAGAGGGGACCTTACTAACTATGGCTACACCTTC
j_gene: TRBJ1-2
d_gene: -
abundance: -
v_gene: TRBV6-5

CDR3aa: CASSLTSADYNEQFF
CDR3nt: TGTGCCAGCAGCCTGACTAGCGCAGACTACAATGAGCAGTTCTTC
j_gene: TRBJ2-1
d_gene: TRBD2
abundance: -
v_gene: TRBV7-2

CDR3aa: CASSQDRNTEAFF
CDR3nt: TGCGCCAGCAGCCAAGACAGGAACACTGAAGCTTTCTTT
j_gene: TRBJ1-1
d_gene: -
abundance: many
v_gene: TRBV4-3

CDR3aa: CATSRDVGMNTEAFF
CDR3nt: TGTGCCACCAGCAGAGATGTAGGGATGAACACTGAAGCTTTCTTT
j_gene: TRBJ1-1
d_gene: -
abundance: -
v_gene: TRBV15

CDR3aa: CAISENGYRGNTIYF
CDR3nt: TGTGCCATCAGTGAGAACGGTTATCGGGGAAACACCATATATTTT
j_gene: TRBJ1-3
d_gene: -
abundance: once
v_gene: TRBV10-3

CDR3aa: CASSPGPLSSYEQYF
CDR3nt: TGTGCCAGCAGCCCCGGACCTTTAAGCTCCTACGAGCAGTACTTC
j_gene: TRBJ2-7
d_gene: -
abundance: -
v_gene: TRBV5-6